The next 23 T cell receptor beta chains were all read from a single sample in a study of shared clonotypes between healthy human individuals. Clones were read by immunoSEQ multiplex PCR, and TCRdb kept only the in-frame ones, dropping some. Of some 2,400,000 clones listed, 90% to 96% are singletons. What was sequenced was naive CD4+ T cells sorted from blood. Subset indicated: CD45RA+ positively selected. These TCRs come from a man aged 18 to 29 in good health.

The rearrangement links TRBV7-2 to TRBJ2-7; D is ambiguous. CDR3 length equals 13 residues. V lost 4 bases and J lost 6, with 13 bases in between. CDR1 and CDR2 (germline): SGHTA, FQGNSA. CDR3 sequence reads: CASSSLRLAEQYF. CDR3 coding DNA: TGTGCCAGCAGCTCGCTCCGGCTCGCCGAGCAGTACTTC.

The chain has TRBV27 and TRBJ1-6, with 9 bases aligning to TRBD1. Germline values: CDR1 MNHEY, CDR2 SMNVEV (reference sequence). The V and J ends lost 6 bases and 7 bases, in that order; junction bases with no gene match: 10. The CDR3 length is 16 residues. The CDR3 sequence: CASRPDRGVGNSPLHF. In DNA, the CDR3 is TGTGCCAGCAGGCCGGACAGGGGCGTCGGGAATTCACCCCTCCACTTT.

The chain combines TRBV7-9 with TRBJ2-5; D gene uncertain. Trimming left V 0 bases short and J 1 base short, with 9 bases between. The CDR3 consists of 15 residues. The germline CDR1 and CDR2 sequences are SEHNR and FQNEAQ (reference sequence). Written as DNA, the CDR3 is TGTGCCAGCAGCTTAGCTGGCAGAGTCCAAGAGACCCAGTACTTC. Its protein product is CASSLAGRVQETQYF.

V usage is TRBV7-9 and J usage is TRBJ1-2; TRBD1 might be the D (5 bases). Germline V gives CDR1 SEHNR, CDR2 FQNEAQ (reference sequence). The CDR3 length is 15 residues. Trimming cost V 5 bases and J 8 bases, with 21 bases left between them. The CDR3 spells CASSHLVEGARGYTF. The CDR3 DNA reads as TGTGCCAGCAGCCACTTAGTGGAAGGGGCGCGAGGCTACACCTTC.

The chain recombines TRBV28 with TRBJ2-5, with 9 bases aligning to TRBD1. V shed 6 bases and J 1 base; nucleotides not matched to a gene: 9. Germline-derived CDR1 and CDR2 are MDHEN and SYDVKM. This CDR3 contains 16 residues. CDR3 coding DNA: TGTGCCAGCAGAAATTGGACAGGGGTAGGCCAAGAGACCCAGTACTTC. As protein: CASRNWTGVGQETQYF.

This clone appeared a single time. Other DNA sequences of this sample code for an identical CDR3. In nucleotides, the CDR3 is TGTGCCAGCAGTTTAAGGGTACCCGGGGAGCTGTTTTTT. Amino acids: CASSLRVPGELFF. The chain links TRBV28 to TRBJ2-2, with D uncertain. With 2 bases removed from V and 6 bases from J, the gap between germline ends came to 7 bases. The CDR3 has 13 residues. In germline, CDR1 is MDHEN, CDR2 SYDVKM.

The rearrangement uses TRBV5-8 and TRBJ2-1, with TRBD2 identical over 8 bases. This CDR3 comprises 14 residues. CDR1 SGHTS and CDR2 YDEGEE come from the germline V gene. The junction had 8 bases not matched to a gene; V was cut back by 4 bases and J by 8 bases. The CDR3 nucleotides read TGTGCCAGCAGCCTCCGGACTAGCCTGGATGAGCAGTTCTTC. Translation gives CASSLRTSLDEQFF.

J is TRBJ1-6 and V is TRBV2; D is perhaps TRBD1 (5 bases). The ends were cut back, 2 bases at V and 13 bases at J, with 12 bases in the middle. The CDR3 runs to 13 residues. From germline, CDR1 is SNHLY and CDR2 FYNNEI. CDR3 sequence reads: CASSEPPGGPLHF. The CDR3 coding sequence is TGTGCCAGCAGTGAACCCCCCGGGGGTCCCCTCCACTTT.

The gene calls are TRBV2 and TRBJ1-5, with 7 positions matching TRBD1. With 6 bases clipped from V and 6 bases from J, the junction kept 2 bases outside the gene matches. The V gene's germline CDR1 is SNHLY and CDR2 FYNNEI. The CDR3 loop spans 12 amino acids. In nucleotides, the CDR3 is TGTGCCAGCAGGACAGGGTCTCAGCCCCAGCATTTT. This codes for CASRTGSQPQHF.

The chain uses TRBV5-1 and TRBJ1-4, with a weak D call TRBD1 (5 bases). This CDR3 region has 14 residues. Germline-derived CDR1 and CDR2 are SGHRS and YFSETQ. Between the trimmed V and J ends, which lost 5 bases and 1 base, there was a span of 9 bases. CDR3 coding DNA: TGCGCCAGCAGGTCGGGGGGAACTAATGAAAAACTGTTTTTT. It yields the protein CASRSGGTNEKLFF.

As for this clone: The same CDR3 arises from other DNA sequences in this sample as well. The chain has TRBV7-2 and TRBJ1-1; possibly TRBD1 for D (5 bases). Germline V gene sequence: CDR1 SGHTA, CDR2 FQGNSA. CDR3 length: 14 amino acids. The V gene lost 2 bases and the J gene lost 7 bases, with 14 bases spanning the gap. CDR3 DNA: TGTGCCAGCAGCTTAATGTCGCAGGGAAATGAAGCTTTCTTT. Translating it yields CASSLMSQGNEAFF.

The chain links TRBV2 to TRBJ2-5; D is undetermined. With 1 base removed from V and 0 bases from J, the gap between germline ends came to 9 bases. Per the germline V gene, CDR1 is SNHLY and CDR2 is FYNNEI. The CDR3 covers 15 residues. Written as DNA, the CDR3 is TGTGCCAGCAGTGAAGGAATCGGACACCAAGAGACCCAGTACTTC. This sequence encodes CASSEGIGHQETQYF. Based on the CDR3 plus reference TRBV2 and TRBJ2-5, the full variable domain is EPEVTQTPSHQVTQMGQEVILRCVPISNHLYFYWYRQILGQKVEFLVSFYNNEISEKSEIFDDQFSVERPDGSNFTLKIRSTKLEDSAMYFCASSEGIGHQETQYFGPGTRLLVL.

The rearrangement uses TRBV6-6 and TRBJ2-1, with D perhaps matching TRBD1 or TRBD2 (5 bases each). Germline-derived CDR1 and CDR2 are MNHNY and SVGAGI (reference sequence). V was trimmed by 1 base and J by 8 bases, leaving 12 bases between them. The CDR3 runs 14 residues. CDR3 region: CASSYYGGSDEQFF. CDR3 nucleotide sequence: TGTGCCAGCAGTTACTATGGGGGATCGGATGAGCAGTTCTTC.

Turning to this clone: The sample contains more than one DNA sequence encoding this CDR3. The gene calls are TRBV5-1 and TRBJ1-1; D possibly corresponds to TRBD1 (6 bases). Germline loops: CDR1 SGHRS, CDR2 YFSETQ. Trimming took off 0 bases at V and 0 bases at J, with 9 bases between the two ends. CDR3 length: 15 amino acids. The CDR3 sequence is CASSLDGGMNTEAFF. CDR3 in DNA: TGCGCCAGCAGCTTGGACGGGGGCATGAACACTGAAGCTTTCTTT.

This clone was detected only once. The same CDR3 can be traced to other DNA sequences in this sample. The gene calls are TRBV5-4 and TRBJ2-5, with 7 bases identical to TRBD1. The trim removed 0 bases at V and 5 bases at J, leaving 1 base unmatched. This CDR3 region has 13 residues. From germline, CDR1 is SGHNT and CDR2 YYREEE (reference sequence). The DNA for the CDR3 is TGTGCCAGCAGCTTGGACAGGGGTGAGACCCAGTACTTC. Translation: CASSLDRGETQYF.

The chain uses TRBV4-1 and TRBJ1-5; tentative D call: TRBD1 (5 bases). This CDR3 has 16 residues. Germline V gene data show CDR1 as MGHRA and CDR2 as YSYEKL. V was clipped by 0 bases and J by 0 bases, with 9 bases between them. The CDR3 DNA follows: TGCGCCAGCAGCCAAGAAGCAGGGCATAGCAATCAGCCCCAGCATTTT. It is translated as CASSQEAGHSNQPQHF.

This chain uses TRBV6-1 with TRBJ1-6; perhaps TRBD1 as D (5 bases). Per germline, CDR1 MNHNS and CDR2 SASEGT. V was clipped by 0 bases and J by 0 bases, with 15 bases between them. The CDR3 loop spans 19 amino acids. CDR3 DNA: TGTGCCAGCAGTGAAGCGGCGAGAGGGGTCAGCTCCTATAATTCACCCCTCCACTTT. This encodes CASSEAARGVSSYNSPLHF.

The genes are TRBV5-1 and TRBJ2-7, with TRBD1 identical over 8 bases. With V trimmed by 4 bases and J by 6 bases, 9 bases remained unmatched. Germline loops: CDR1 SGHRS, CDR2 YFSETQ. CDR3 size: 14 residues. The CDR3 is CASSAPQGAGEQYF. The CDR3 DNA is TGCGCCAGCAGCGCCCCTCAGGGGGCCGGCGAGCAGTACTTC.

About this clone: The sample holds other DNA sequences that translate to the same CDR3. This chain links TRBV9 with TRBJ2-3; possibly TRBD1 for D (5 bases). The CDR3 sequence is 15 residues long. Between the trimmed V and J ends, which lost 0 bases and 0 bases, there was a span of 8 bases. Looked up from germline, CDR1 is SGDLS and CDR2 is YYNGEE. CDR3 bases: TGTGCCAGCAGCGTAGGGGGCGCTAGCACAGATACGCAGTATTTT. This encodes CASSVGGASTDTQYF. Drawing the rest from reference TRBV9 and TRBJ2-3, the complete variable domain is DSGVTQTPKHLITATGQRVTLRCSPRSGDLSVYWYQQSLDQGLQFLIQYYNGEERAKGNILERFSAQQFPDLHSELNLSSLELGDSALYFCASSVGGASTDTQYFGPGTRLTVL.

This chain connects TRBV28 to TRBJ2-3; 8 bases align to TRBD1. This CDR3 comprises 15 residues. Germline lookup yields CDR1 MDHEN and CDR2 SYDVKM. J gave up 5 bases and V 7 bases, and 11 bases lay outside the gene matches. The chain's CDR3 is CASTQGALREDTQYF. The CDR3 DNA reads TGTGCCAGCACTCAGGGGGCGTTGAGGGAAGATACGCAGTATTTT.

J is TRBJ1-1 and V is TRBV4-1; the match to TRBD1 covers 7 bases. V was pared by 0 bases and J by 6 bases, with 13 bases of the junction left unmatched. In germline, CDR1 is MGHRA, CDR2 YSYEKL. The CDR3 is 17 amino acids. The CDR3 DNA is TGCGCCAGCAGCCAAGATAAGGCAGGGGGGTATCGGGCTGAAGCTTTCTTT. Encoded protein: CASSQDKAGGYRAEAFF.

The chain links TRBV28 to TRBJ2-1, with D perhaps assigned TRBD1 or TRBD2 (5 bases each). The germline gives CDR1 MDHEN, CDR2 SYDVKM. V was shortened by 2 bases and J by 7 bases, with 15 bases between the two germline ends. The CDR3 has 15 residues. The CDR3 is CASSLGTLGSNEQFF. DNA for the CDR3: TGTGCCAGCAGTTTAGGGACCCTGGGGTCAAATGAGCAGTTCTTC.

V and J are TRBV7-2 and TRBJ1-1, with D uncertain. The CDR3 is made up of 15 amino acids. Germline V gene data show CDR1 as SGHTA and CDR2 as FQGNSA. V lost 5 bases and J 3 bases, leaving 16 bases between the germline ends. This CDR3 reads CASSPVDRWDTEAFF. DNA of the CDR3: TGTGCCAGCAGCCCGGTTGATCGGTGGGACACTGAAGCTTTCTTT.